The clone carrying this TCR beta chain was counted at least ten times. The antigen is not known. The germline V gene has CDR1 MRHNA and CDR2 SNTAGT. The CDR3 is made up of 20 amino acids. V shed 6 bases and J 1 base; nucleotides not matched to a gene: 14. These data are taken from a study of T-cell reconstitution after alpha-beta-depleted transplantation in children. Library preparation (for TCRbeta) was performed with unique molecular identifiers. From the PCR reads, TCRdb called clonotypes with MiXCR, one entry per CDR3 protein. The data contain approximately 31,000 distinct CDR3 sequences, 5% to 7% of them singletons. General observations from the study: T-cell counts and diversity were attributed mostly to newly produced T cells one year after transplant. Expanded graft clones numbering several hundred reportedly gave rise to alpha-beta T cells about two months after transplant. Surviving thymic progenitors and recipient T cells were the source of high TCRbeta diversity at day 60 in some patients.

The chain joins TRBV6-4 to TRBJ2-2, with TRBD2 identical over 13 bases. The sequence derives from a child less than two years old who had a stem cell transplant for acute myeloid leukemia, so the T cells may come from the graft donor. Specimen: peripheral blood, collected 60 days after TCRalphabeta/CD19-depleted stem cell transplant. The CDR3 protein is CASSSTPRGTSGENTGELFF. The CDR3 region has the DNA TGTGCCAGCAGCTCAACCCCCCGAGGGACTAGCGGGGAGAACACCGGGGAGCTGTTTTTT.